This TCR beta chain was captured by sequencing in a study of control samples from healthy donors and cancer patients. Germline V CDR1 and CDR2: MNHEY, SMNVEV (reference sequence). There are 12 residues in the CDR3. V dropped 5 bases and J dropped 4 bases, with 7 bases sitting between them. Assay: immunoSEQ multiplex PCR; the TCRdb copy retains only in-frame clones and omits some. The table has 130,000 or so clones, around 90% seen once. The TCR was taken from a man aged 18 to 29 in good health. The source material was blood. The chain uses TRBV27 and TRBJ2-3; D gene uncertain. CDR3: CASSPGADTQYF. The CDR3 coding sequence is TGTGCCAGCAGTCCAGGTGCAGATACGCAGTATTTT.